What follows describes a single T cell receptor beta chain. The data derive from a study of shared clonotypes between healthy human individuals. The CDR3 has 11 amino acids. V lost 5 bases and J 10 bases, leaving 11 bases between the germline ends. Germline lookup yields CDR1 SGHAT and CDR2 FQNNGV. The study drew its donors from healthy HIV-negative adults without recent acute infections or vaccinations. Sequencing was performed with immunoSEQ multiplex PCR; in TCRdb, only in-frame clones are kept and a portion is missing. Seen here are approximately 1,000,000 clones, around three quarters observed once, and the top ten hold about 0.52%.

V gene TRBV11-2 combines with J gene TRBJ1-1; D unresolved. This TCR was sampled from a man younger than 35 in good health. Some clones in this sample may be carry-over from other donors' samples. The sample taken for sequencing was memory CD4+ T cells from PBMCs. Subset defined: CD45RA-negative fraction. For the CDR3, the DNA is TGTGCCAGCAGCCCTACTTCACCAGCTTTCTTT. Translating it yields CASSPTSPAFF.